These 5 T cell receptor beta chains were all obtained from the same sample, sequenced in a study of blood T cells in healthy people across ages. A second PCR, run for 7 to 11 cycles, used a sample-barcoded 5' primer plus a J-beta primer mix. MiXCR, applied by TCRdb to the 5' RACE reads, yields one record per CDR3 protein. The sample records 650,000 to 1,000,000 distinct CDR3 sequences, 35% to 40% being singletons. The sequenced material came from blood. The receptors were sampled from a man in his late teens or twenties in good health.

V usage is TRBV15 and J usage is TRBJ2-2, with D unresolved. V lost 6 bases, J lost 5 bases, and 10 bases lay in between. Germline values: CDR1 LNHNV, CDR2 YYDKDF (reference sequence). This CDR3 region has 13 residues. The CDR3 spells CATSPFVTGELFF. The CDR3 nucleotides are TGTGCCACCAGTCCGTTTGTGACCGGGGAGCTGTTTTTT.

V is TRBV7-2 and J is TRBJ2-5; D possibly matches TRBD1 or TRBD2 (6 bases each). Per germline, CDR1 SGHTA and CDR2 FQGNSA. This CDR3 has 15 residues. Trimming shortened V by 4 bases and J by 4 bases, and 16 bases separated the two germline ends. The CDR3 DNA reads TGTGCCAGCAGCTGGTGGGGGCAGGGAGGAGAGACCCAGTACTTC. As protein: CASSWWGQGGETQYF. Combining the CDR3 with reference TRBV7-2 and TRBJ2-5 gives the whole variable domain GAGVSQSPSNKVTEKGKDVELRCDPISGHTALYWYRQSLGQGLEFLIYFQGNSAPDKSGLPSDRFSAERTGGSVSTLTIQRTQQEDSAVYLCASSWWGQGGETQYFGPGTRLLVL.

Many counts were recorded for this clonotype. The rearrangement joins TRBV5-6 to TRBJ1-5; no clear D gene. Deletions cut 1 base from V and 1 base from J, with 9 bases between. Germline CDR1 reads SGHDT; CDR2 reads YYEEEE. The length of the CDR3 is 15 residues. CDR3 in amino acids: CASSLKGGSNQPQHF. In DNA, the CDR3 is TGTGCCAGCAGCTTGAAGGGAGGGAGCAATCAGCCCCAGCATTTT.

As regards this clonotype: Its ends do not fully match the called genes, so a read error is possible. The chain uses TRBV5-6 and TRBJ2-7; weak D call: TRBD1 (5 bases). This CDR3 has 13 amino acids. Germline CDR1 and CDR2: SGHDT and YYEEEE. The CDR3 reads CAGSLARDYEQYF. The CDR3 DNA reads as TGTGCCGGCAGCTTGGCCAGGGACTACGAGCAGTACTTC.

This clonotype was counted at least ten times. J is TRBJ2-1 and V is TRBV7-2; the D is unclear. V shed 5 bases and J shed 4 bases, with 12 bases lying between them. CDR3 size: 14 residues. Germline assignment: CDR1 SGHTA and CDR2 FQGNSA. In DNA form, the CDR3 reads TGTGCCAGCAGCCGAGACATCGGGTACAATGAGCAGTTCTTC. Translating it yields CASSRDIGYNEQFF. The variable domain in full, completed from reference TRBV7-2 and TRBJ2-1, reads GAGVSQSPSNKVTEKGKDVELRCDPISGHTALYWYRQSLGQGLEFLIYFQGNSAPDKSGLPSDRFSAERTGGSVSTLTIQRTQQEDSAVYLCASSRDIGYNEQFFGPGTRLTVL.